The sequence of this T cell receptor (beta chain) was determined in a study of T cells in Graves' hyperthyroidism and ophthalmopathy. For the study at large: Initial diagnosis, before any treatment, was when peripheral blood was collected.

The CDR3 regions of TCR beta were amplified from RNA transcripts. The TCR CDR3 first-round RT-PCR relied on the HTBI primer set. TCRdb redid the calling of the multiplex PCR reads with MiXCR, one entry per CDR3 protein. The sample consists of about 320,000 distinct CDR3 sequences, roughly 17% of them appearing once. There are 15 residues in the CDR3. Germline CDR1 GTSNPN, CDR2 SVGIG (reference sequence). Patients counted as stable if ophthalmopathy did not develop within 18 months. As to this clonotype: As yet, its antigen is unknown. A much larger clone lies one base from this, so it may be a read error.

Study conclusions and caveats: Also found in blood were most expanded thyroid clonotypes above 0.001.

The sequencing input was blood. This receptor was taken from a man aged 25-40 years with Graves' hyperthyroidism. The chain couples TRBV30 to TRBJ2-1, with 8 bases that match TRBD1. As DNA, the CDR3 is TGTACCTCGAACCCGACAGGGGCCGCCTCCAATGAGCAGTTCTTC. The encoded protein is CTSNPTGAASNEQFF.